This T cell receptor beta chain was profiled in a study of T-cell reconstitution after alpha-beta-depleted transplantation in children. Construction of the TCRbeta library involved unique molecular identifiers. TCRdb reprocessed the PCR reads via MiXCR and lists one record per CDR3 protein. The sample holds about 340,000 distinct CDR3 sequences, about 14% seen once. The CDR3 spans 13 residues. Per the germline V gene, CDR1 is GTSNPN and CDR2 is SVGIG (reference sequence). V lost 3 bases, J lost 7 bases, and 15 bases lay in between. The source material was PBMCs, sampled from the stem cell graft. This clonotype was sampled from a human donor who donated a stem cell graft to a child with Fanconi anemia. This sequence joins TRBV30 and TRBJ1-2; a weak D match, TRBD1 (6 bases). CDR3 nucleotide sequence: TGTGCCTGGAGCCGAACAGGGTTTTTTGGCTACACCTTC. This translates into CAWSRTGFFGYTF.